These 13 T cell receptor beta chains originate from one sample sequenced in a study of cytomegalovirus exposure and HLA in healthy donors. Assay: immunoSEQ multiplex PCR; the TCRdb copy retains only in-frame clones and omits some. The sample lists roughly 73,000 clones, 94% occurring once. Material: PBMCs. These receptors came from a man aged 18 to 29 in good health and CMV-seropositive.

The chain carries TRBV5-1 and TRBJ2-7; maybe TRBD1 (7 bases). The CDR3 is 14 amino acids. V lost 4 bases to trimming and J lost 1 base, with 12 bases between them. CDR1 is SGHRS, CDR2 YFSETQ, per germline. In DNA, the CDR3 is TGCGCCAGCAGCGGCGGGACAGCTTCCTACGAGCAGTACTTC. Protein product: CASSGGTASYEQYF.

The chain is built from TRBV19 and TRBJ2-3, with TRBD2 identical over 10 bases. The germline gives CDR1 LNHDA, CDR2 SQIVND (reference sequence). The CDR3 loop spans 15 amino acids. J lost 5 bases, V lost 3 bases, and 5 bases had no gene match. The CDR3 coding sequence is TGTGCCAGTAGTATCCTAGCGGGAGCGGTAGATACGCAGTATTTT. Amino acids: CASSILAGAVDTQYF.

The chain carries TRBV7-2 and TRBJ2-3, with a tentative D call TRBD2 (5 bases). The CDR3 has 13 residues. Trimming took off 3 bases at V and 4 bases at J, with 8 bases between the two ends. Germline-derived CDR1 and CDR2 are SGHTA and FQGNSA. The CDR3, as DNA: TGTGCCAGCAGCTTCTCGCGGGCAGATACGCAGTATTTT. Amino acids: CASSFSRADTQYF.

CDR3 in amino acids: CASSLTDTQYF. The CDR3 DNA reads TGTGCCAGTAGTCTCACAGATACGCAGTATTTT. J is TRBJ2-3 and V is TRBV19; no definite D call. V was pared by 5 bases and J by 2 bases, with 2 bases between. Germline CDR1 reads LNHDA; CDR2 reads SQIVND (reference sequence). The CDR3 runs 11 residues.

CDR3 coding DNA: TGTGCCAGCAGCCAAGAAGGCCGGATGGGGGGACCAGCCTACAATGAGCAGTTCTTC. It translates to CASSQEGRMGGPAYNEQFF. This chain connects TRBV14 to TRBJ2-1; weak D call: TRBD2 (6 bases). The CDR3 has 19 amino acids. Trimming took off 0 bases at V and 2 bases at J, with 20 bases between the two ends. CDR1 SGHDN and CDR2 FVKESK come from the germline V gene.

This clone appeared once. This chain connects TRBV6-1 to TRBJ1-2, with a tentative D call TRBD1 (6 bases). The CDR3 is 15 amino acids. V dropped 5 bases and J dropped 4 bases, with 17 bases sitting between them. In germline, CDR1 is MNHNS, CDR2 SASEGT. CDR3 protein: CASSMHEQGSYGYTF. The CDR3 coding sequence is TGTGCCAGCAGTATGCATGAACAGGGATCCTATGGCTACACCTTC.

The chain uses TRBV10-3 and TRBJ1-2; D is uncertain. CDR1 ENHRY and CDR2 SYGVKD come from the germline V gene. This CDR3 is 15 amino acids long. V dropped 0 bases and J dropped 4 bases, with 12 bases sitting between them. DNA of the CDR3: TGTGCCATCAGTGAGTCTGGCGGGATGGGCTATGGCTACACCTTC. As protein: CAISESGGMGYGYTF.

This chain joins TRBV6-5 and TRBJ2-7, with D tentatively TRBD1 (6 bases). The germline gives CDR1 MNHEY, CDR2 SVGAGI. The CDR3 extends over 16 amino acids. Trimming left V 0 bases short and J 3 bases short, with 15 bases between. The CDR3 loop is CASSYSFGRGNYEQYF. For the CDR3, the DNA is TGTGCCAGCAGTTACTCTTTCGGCAGGGGCAACTACGAGCAGTACTTC.

The gene calls are TRBV2 and TRBJ2-5, with a possible D match to TRBD1 (6 bases). CDR1 and CDR2 from the germline V gene are SNHLY and FYNNEI. CDR3 length: 14 residues. Trimming left V 1 base short and J 5 bases short, with 11 bases between. CDR3 bases: TGTGCCAGCAGTGAAGAGGACAGAAGGGAGACCCAGTACTTC. Its translation is CASSEEDRRETQYF. The full variable domain, with the rest looked up from reference TRBV2 and TRBJ2-5, is EPEVTQTPSHQVTQMGQEVILRCVPISNHLYFYWYRQILGQKVEFLVSFYNNEISEKSEIFDDQFSVERPDGSNFTLKIRSTKLEDSAMYFCASSEEDRRETQYFGPGTRLLVL.

The chain links TRBV6-5 to TRBJ2-7; 10 nucleotides align to TRBD2. The CDR3 runs to 15 residues. J was trimmed by 7 bases and V by 1 base; bases with no gene match: 7. Germline loops: CDR1 MNHEY, CDR2 SVGAGI. CDR3 in amino acids: CASSYYTGTSVEQYF. DNA for the CDR3: TGTGCCAGCAGTTACTACACGGGGACTAGCGTAGAGCAGTACTTC.

The genes are TRBV5-1 and TRBJ2-1, with D maybe TRBD1 (5 bases). Germline CDR1 and CDR2: SGHRS and YFSETQ. The CDR3 runs to 15 residues. The ends were cut back, 5 bases at V and 5 bases at J, with 17 bases in the middle. CDR3 in amino acids: CASSLQGLANNEQFF. The CDR3 DNA is TGCGCCAGCAGTTTGCAGGGATTGGCCAACAATGAGCAGTTCTTC.

The gene calls are TRBV28 and TRBJ2-1; D is unresolved. V lost 1 base, J lost 10 bases, and 8 bases lay in between. Germline V gene lookup returns CDR1 MDHEN and CDR2 SYDVKM. The length of the CDR3 is 12 residues. The CDR3 nucleotides are TGTGCCAGCAGTTTATTGAGTAGAGAGCAGTTCTTC. Its translation: CASSLLSREQFF.

The chain joins TRBV19 to TRBJ2-6; 9 bases line up with TRBD1. Germline trimming cut 7 bases from V and 1 base from J; bases unmatched to any gene: 2. Germline CDR1 and CDR2: LNHDA and SQIVND (reference sequence). The CDR3 totals 15 residues. The CDR3 region has the DNA TGTGCCAGTACCGACAGGGGGTCTGGGGCCAACGTCCTGACTTTC. Encoded protein: CASTDRGSGANVLTF.